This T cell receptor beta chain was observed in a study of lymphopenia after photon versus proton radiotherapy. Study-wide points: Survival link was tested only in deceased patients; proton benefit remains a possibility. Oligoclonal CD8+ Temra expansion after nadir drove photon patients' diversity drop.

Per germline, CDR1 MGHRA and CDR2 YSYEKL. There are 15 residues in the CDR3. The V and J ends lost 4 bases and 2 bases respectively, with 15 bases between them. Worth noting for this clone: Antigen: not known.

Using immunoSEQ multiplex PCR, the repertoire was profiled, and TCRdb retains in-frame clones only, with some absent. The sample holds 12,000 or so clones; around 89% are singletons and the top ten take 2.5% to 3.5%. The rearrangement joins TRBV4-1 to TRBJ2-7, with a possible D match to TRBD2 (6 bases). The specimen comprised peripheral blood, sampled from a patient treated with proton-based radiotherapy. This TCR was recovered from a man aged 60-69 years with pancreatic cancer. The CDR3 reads CASSLGGHQPYEQYF. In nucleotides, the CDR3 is TGCGCCAGCAGCCTAGGAGGGCACCAGCCCTACGAGCAGTACTTC.